A selection of T cell receptor beta chains follows, all from one sample in a study of OX40 agonist ivuxolimab in advanced cancers. Profiled with immunoSEQ multiplex PCR; TCRdb holds only in-frame clones, not every one. The data contain more than 65,000 clones, over 75% of them singletons. This specimen was CD4+ or CD8+ T cells sorted from blood, taken in a trial of the OX40 agonist ivuxolimab. These receptors came from an adult with an advanced solid tumor such as melanoma, head and neck, liver or kidney cancer. The CDR3 runs from the conserved cysteine through the conserved F or W. Fields, in order: V gene, J gene, D gene, clone size, CDR3 DNA, CDR3 protein. D genes are given only for firm matches. Rows may omit the clone size; those that give it use once, few, many or a size class.

V: TRBV6-6; J: TRBJ1-2; D: .; size: .; DNA: TGTGCCAGCAGTTACTCTGGGTATGGCTACACCTTC; CDR3: CASSYSGYGYTF
V: TRBV27; J: TRBJ2-1; D: .; size: .; DNA: TGTGCCAGCAGCCGCTCGTACAATGAGCAGTTCTTC; CDR3: CASSRSYNEQFF
V: TRBV7-3; J: TRBJ2-2; D: TRBD2; size: .; DNA: TGTGCCAGCAGCGCAGTAGCGGGAATTGGAATCGGGGAGCTGTTTTTT; CDR3: CASSAVAGIGIGELFF
V: TRBV5-1; J: TRBJ1-1; D: .; size: once; DNA: TGCGCCAGCAGCCGGGAGGGGGGAACTGAAGCTTTCTTT; CDR3: CASSREGGTEAFF
V: TRBV7-2; J: TRBJ2-1; D: .; size: .; DNA: TGTGCCAGCAGCTTAAAATCGACTAGCTACAATGAGCAGTTCTTC; CDR3: CASSLKSTSYNEQFF
V: TRBV27; J: TRBJ2-3; D: .; size: .; DNA: TGTGCCAGCAAACGGGGGGCAGGAAGCACAGATACGCAGTATTTT; CDR3: CASKRGAGSTDTQYF
V: TRBV7-3; J: TRBJ1-5; D: .; size: .; DNA: TGTGCCCAGCGCAATCAGCCCCAGCATTTT; CDR3: CAQRNQPQHF
V: TRBV29-1; J: TRBJ2-1; D: TRBD2; size: .; DNA: TGCAGCGTTGAACTAGCGGCTAGCTCCTACAATGAGCAGTTCTTC; CDR3: CSVELAASSYNEQFF
V: TRBV7-3; J: TRBJ2-1; D: .; size: .; DNA: TGTGCCAGCAGCCGACTCGGGGGAGTATCCTACAATGAGCAGTTCTTC; CDR3: CASSRLGGVSYNEQFF
V: TRBV11-2; J: TRBJ2-3; D: TRBD2; size: .; DNA: TGTGCCAGCAGCTTAGAAAGGCGGGGGGGGAAACTTAGCACAGATACGCAGTATTTT; CDR3: CASSLERRGGKLSTDTQYF
V: TRBV10-1; J: TRBJ2-3; D: .; size: .; DNA: TGCGCCAGCAGTGTCGGAGGCGCTGCAGATACGCAGTATTTT; CDR3: CASSVGGAADTQYF
V: TRBV2; J: TRBJ2-7; D: .; size: .; DNA: TGTGCCAGCAGTGAACTTTTTTTGAGGGTTCGGCAGTACTTC; CDR3: CASSELFLRVRQYF
V: TRBV18; J: TRBJ1-1; D: TRBD1; size: .; DNA: TGTGCCAGCTCACGGGGACAGGGGTTGGGTGGCACTGAAGCTTTCTTT; CDR3: CASSRGQGLGGTEAFF
V: TRBV27; J: TRBJ1-2; D: TRBD1; size: .; DNA: TGTGCCAGCAGGAAGACAACAGGGGCCTATGGCTACACCTTC; CDR3: CASRKTTGAYGYTF
V: TRBV7-8; J: TRBJ1-1; D: .; size: .; DNA: TGTGCCAGCAGCCCTATTAATACACTGAACACTGAAGCTTTCTTT; CDR3: CASSPINTLNTEAFF